The T cell receptor (beta chain) under discussion was sequenced for a study of blood T cell repertoires in COVID-19. Study context: Acute and convalescent COVID-19 samples came from the United States, Italy and Spain.

In regard to this clone: The same CDR3 arises from other DNA sequences in this sample as well.

Generated by immunoSEQ multiplex PCR, the TCRdb table keeps only in-frame clones and is missing some. The table has around 170,000 clones, about 74% seen once. The CDR3 is 12 amino acids. Deletions cut 2 bases from V and 8 bases from J, with 5 bases between. CDR1 SGDLS and CDR2 YYNGEE come from the germline V gene. This chain joins TRBV9 and TRBJ1-6, with D unresolved. The sample comprised peripheral blood. This receptor was taken from a woman of 80 years or more with acute or convalescent COVID-19. The CDR3 sequence: CASSVTDSPLHF. CDR3 DNA sequence: TGTGCCAGCAGCGTCACGGATTCACCCCTCCACTTT.